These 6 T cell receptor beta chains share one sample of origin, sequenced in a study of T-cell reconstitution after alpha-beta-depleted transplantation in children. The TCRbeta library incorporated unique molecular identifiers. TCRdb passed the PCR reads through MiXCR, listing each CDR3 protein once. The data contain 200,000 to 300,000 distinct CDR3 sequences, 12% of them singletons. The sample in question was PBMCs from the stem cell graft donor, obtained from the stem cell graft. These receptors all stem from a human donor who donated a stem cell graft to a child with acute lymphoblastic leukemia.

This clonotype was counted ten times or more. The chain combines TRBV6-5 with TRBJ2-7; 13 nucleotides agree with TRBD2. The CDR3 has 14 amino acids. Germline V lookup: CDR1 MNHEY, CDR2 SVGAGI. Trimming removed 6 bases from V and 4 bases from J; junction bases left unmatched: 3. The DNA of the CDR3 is TGTGCCAGCAGGACTAGCGGGAGGTGGTACGAGCAGTACTTC. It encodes CASRTSGRWYEQYF.

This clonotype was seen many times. CDR3 amino acids: CSARRSGTENSPLHF. In DNA, the CDR3 is TGCAGTGCTAGACGCTCCGGGACAGAAAATTCACCCCTCCACTTT. The chain carries TRBV20-1 and TRBJ1-6; 7 positions match TRBD1. V gave up 2 bases and J gave up 7 bases; unmatched junction bases: 8. CDR3 length: 15 amino acids. CDR1 and CDR2 (germline): DFQATT, SNEGSKA (reference sequence).

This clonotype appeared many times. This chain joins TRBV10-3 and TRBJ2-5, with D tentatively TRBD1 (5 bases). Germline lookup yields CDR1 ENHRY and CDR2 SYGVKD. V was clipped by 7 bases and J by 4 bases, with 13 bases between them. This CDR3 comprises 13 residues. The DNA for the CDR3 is TGTGCCATCACACAGACAGCCCGAGAGACCCAGTACTTC. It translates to CAITQTARETQYF.

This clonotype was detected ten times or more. CDR3 sequence (DNA): TGTGCCAGCAGCTTAGAGGCCAGGGCAAAGTACGGCACCTTC. Its translation: CASSLEARAKYGTF. The V and J genes are TRBV7-2 and TRBJ1-2; tentatively, D is TRBD1 (5 bases). V lost 1 base to trimming and J lost 13 bases, with 19 bases between them. Germline values: CDR1 SGHTA, CDR2 FQGNSA. The CDR3 has 14 residues.

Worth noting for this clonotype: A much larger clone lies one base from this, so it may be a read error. The chain's CDR3 is CTSSQPNRVLFF. As DNA, the CDR3 is TGTACCAGCAGCCAACCTAACCGAGTTTTGTTCTTC. The chain has TRBV3-1 and TRBJ2-1; no clear D gene. The germline V gene encodes CDR1 LGHDT and CDR2 YNNKEL (reference sequence). The CDR3 totals 12 residues.

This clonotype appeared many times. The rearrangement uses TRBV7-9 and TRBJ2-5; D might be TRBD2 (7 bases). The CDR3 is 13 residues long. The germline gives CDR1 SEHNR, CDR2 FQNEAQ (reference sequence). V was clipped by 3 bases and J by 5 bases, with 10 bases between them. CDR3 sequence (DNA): TGTGCCAGCAGCTTGGAGGGGGGGGAGACCCAGTACTTC. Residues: CASSLEGGETQYF.